This passage covers 10 T cell receptor beta chains from one sample sequenced in a study of beta chain features in type 1 diabetes. What was sequenced were expressed TCRB transcripts, since all of the isolated RNA had been reverse transcribed. The protocol was immunoSEQ multiplex PCR, while the TCRdb copy is restricted to in-frame clones and leaves out a portion. The table includes some 150,000 clones, nearly 50% detected once. Sequencing input: Tregs from blood. Receptor source: a young man in good health.

In DNA, the CDR3 is TGTGCCAGCTCACCTACACCAAACTCCTACGAGCAGTACTTC. This translates into CASSPTPNSYEQYF. V is TRBV18 and J is TRBJ2-7; D remains ambiguous. Trimming stripped 3 bases from V and 0 bases from J, with 9 bases between. This CDR3 has 14 amino acids. Germline V gene data show CDR1 as KGHSH and CDR2 as LQKENI. Variable domain in full (rest from reference TRBV18 and TRBJ2-7): NAGVMQNPRHLVRRRGQEARLRCSPMKGHSHVYWYRQLPEEGLKFMVYLQKENIIDESGMPKERFSAEFPKEGPSILRIQQVVRGDSAAYFCASSPTPNSYEQYFGPGTRLTVT.

This clone was observed a single time. The chain recombines TRBV7-2 with TRBJ2-1; TRBD2 matches at 7 bases. The V and J ends lost 5 bases and 16 bases, in that order; junction bases with no gene match: 14. The CDR3 consists of 13 residues. The germline gives CDR1 SGHTA, CDR2 FQGNSA. The CDR3 sequence is CASSLRMASGTFF. The CDR3 bases are TGTGCCAGCAGCCTCAGGATGGCTAGCGGAACATTCTTC.

The chain links TRBV6-6 to TRBJ1-1; a possible D gene is TRBD1 (5 bases). The CDR3 loop spans 15 amino acids. Between the trimmed V and J ends, which lost 4 bases and 4 bases, there was a span of 16 bases. Looked up from germline, CDR1 is MNHNY and CDR2 is SVGAGI (reference sequence). CDR3 protein: CASSSARVRSTEAFF. CDR3 DNA: TGTGCCAGCAGTTCAGCCAGGGTGAGGAGCACTGAAGCTTTCTTT.

The chain uses TRBV5-4 and TRBJ2-5; D might be TRBD2 (7 bases). The CDR3 runs 16 residues. Germline-derived CDR1 and CDR2 are SGHNT and YYREEE (reference sequence). With 1 base removed from V and 5 bases from J, the gap between germline ends came to 18 bases. This chain's CDR3 is CASSLFGAGAWETQYF. For the CDR3, the DNA is TGTGCCAGCAGCTTGTTTGGTGCGGGGGCGTGGGAGACCCAGTACTTC.

Written as DNA, the CDR3 is TGCAGCGTTATGGACTCCCAAGAGACCCAGTACTTC. It yields the protein CSVMDSQETQYF. This chain links TRBV29-1 with TRBJ2-5; D possibly corresponds to TRBD2 (5 bases). Germline CDR1 and CDR2: SQVTM and ANQGSEA. Trimming removed 5 bases from V and 1 base from J, with 8 bases in between. The CDR3 totals 12 residues.

This clone was counted a few times. The chain recombines TRBV5-1 with TRBJ2-7; 8 bases are a match to TRBD2. The CDR3 length is 14 residues. Germline CDR1 and CDR2: SGHRS and YFSETQ. V lost 7 bases to trimming and J lost 2 bases; unmatched junction nucleotides: 8. The DNA of the CDR3 is TGCGCCAGCCGGGGGGGTCAGGCGCCCTACGAGCAGTACTTC. Amino acid sequence: CASRGGQAPYEQYF.

The chain employs TRBV5-1 and TRBJ2-3; 12 nucleotides agree with TRBD2. The V segment lost 4 bases and the J segment 4 bases; nucleotides outside the gene matches: 7. Germline V lookup: CDR1 SGHRS, CDR2 YFSETQ. The CDR3 is 16 amino acids. Here the CDR3 reads CASSAGLAGWPDTQYF. Here the CDR3 DNA reads TGCGCCAGCAGCGCTGGACTAGCGGGATGGCCAGATACGCAGTATTTT.

The table lists this clone with a count of one. The chain has TRBV19 and TRBJ1-5, with D tentatively TRBD1 (5 bases). The CDR3 length is 13 residues. Germline-derived CDR1 and CDR2 are LNHDA and SQIVND (reference sequence). V was clipped by 5 bases and J by 7 bases, with 12 bases between them. For the CDR3, the DNA is TGTGCCAGTAGTTCAGGAGGGGTCCAGCCCCAGCATTTT. It encodes CASSSGGVQPQHF.

The genes are TRBV9 and TRBJ2-3; 10 nucleotides agree with TRBD2. Germline lookup yields CDR1 SGDLS and CDR2 YYNGEE. The CDR3 spans 17 residues. J lost 2 bases, V lost 3 bases, and 9 bases had no gene match. The DNA of the CDR3 is TGTGCCAGCAGCGAGCCCCTTAGCGGGGGGTCCACAGATACGCAGTATTTT. The encoded protein is CASSEPLSGGSTDTQYF.

This clone appeared a few times. V gene TRBV7-2 combines with J gene TRBJ1-1, with 8 nucleotides matching TRBD1. The V gene's germline CDR1 is SGHTA and CDR2 FQGNSA. The CDR3 length is 14 residues. Trimming removed 5 bases from V and 1 base from J; junction bases left unmatched: 3. CDR3 protein: CASSNRGTNTEAFF. The CDR3 bases are TGTGCCAGCAGCAACAGGGGGACGAACACTGAAGCTTTCTTT.